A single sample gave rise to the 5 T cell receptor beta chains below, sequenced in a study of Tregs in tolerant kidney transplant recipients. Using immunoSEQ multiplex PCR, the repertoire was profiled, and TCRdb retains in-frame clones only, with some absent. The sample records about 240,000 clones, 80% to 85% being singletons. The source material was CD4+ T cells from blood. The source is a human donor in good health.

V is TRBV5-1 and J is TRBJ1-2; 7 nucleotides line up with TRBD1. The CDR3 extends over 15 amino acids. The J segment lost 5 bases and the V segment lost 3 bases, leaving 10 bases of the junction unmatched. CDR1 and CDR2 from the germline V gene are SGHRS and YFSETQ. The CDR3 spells CASSWKTGSGYGYTF. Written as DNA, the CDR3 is TGCGCCAGCAGCTGGAAGACAGGGTCCGGATATGGCTACACCTTC.

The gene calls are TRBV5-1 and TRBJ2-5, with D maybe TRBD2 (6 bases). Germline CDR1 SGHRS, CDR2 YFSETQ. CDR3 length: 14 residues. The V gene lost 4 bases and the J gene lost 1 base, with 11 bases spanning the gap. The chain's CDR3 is CASSHSGTQETQYF. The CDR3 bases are TGCGCCAGCAGCCATAGCGGAACCCAAGAGACCCAGTACTTC.

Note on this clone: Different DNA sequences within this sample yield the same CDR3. CDR3 nucleotides: TGTGCCAGCAGGCCTAAGGAGGTCGGGAGAGATACGCAGTATTTT. This translates into CASRPKEVGRDTQYF. The chain combines TRBV11-1 with TRBJ2-3; tentatively, D is TRBD2 (6 bases). V lost 6 bases and J 5 bases, leaving 18 bases between the germline ends. The germline V gene encodes CDR1 SGHAT and CDR2 FQDESV (reference sequence). The CDR3 totals 15 residues.

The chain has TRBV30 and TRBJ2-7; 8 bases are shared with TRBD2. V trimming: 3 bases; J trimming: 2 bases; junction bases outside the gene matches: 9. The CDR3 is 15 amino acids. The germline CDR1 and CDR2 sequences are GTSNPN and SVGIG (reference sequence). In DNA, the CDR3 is TGTGCCTGGAGGAGGGCCGGCGGGGGGACCTACGAGCAGTACTTC. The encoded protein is CAWRRAGGGTYEQYF.

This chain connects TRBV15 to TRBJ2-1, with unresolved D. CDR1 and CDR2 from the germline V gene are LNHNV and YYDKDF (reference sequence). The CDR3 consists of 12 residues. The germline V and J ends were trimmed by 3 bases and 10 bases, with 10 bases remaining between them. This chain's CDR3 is CATSRSLEEQFF. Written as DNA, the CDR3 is TGTGCCACCAGCAGGTCATTGGAGGAGCAGTTCTTC.